A selection of T cell receptor beta chains follows, all from one sample in a study of CD8+ T cells in alopecia areata. Clones were sequenced by immunoSEQ multiplex PCR, and TCRdb holds only the in-frame ones, with some missing. Of tens of thousands of clones listed, around 49% are singletons. The specimen was CD8+ T cells sorted from blood, collected at week 0. Receptor source: a human donor with alopecia areata. Both conserved end residues are part of each CDR3. Fields, in order: CDR3 DNA, CDR3 protein, V gene, clone size, J gene, D gene. A D gene is named only where the DNA matches it firmly. The size field is filled for only some rows; it gives once, few, many or a size class.

TGTGCCAGCAGCTTAGTAGCGGGACCAGATACGCAGTATTTT	CASSLVAGPDTQYF	TRBV7-2	many	TRBJ2-3	TRBD2
TGTGCCAGCAGCTTAGGGGGATACCAAGAGACCCAGTACTTC	CASSLGGYQETQYF	TRBV5-5	few	TRBJ2-5	NA
TGCGCCAGCAGCCAAGATCCCCGACTAGCGGGATACAATGAGCAGTTCTTC	CASSQDPRLAGYNEQFF	TRBV4-3	NA	TRBJ2-1	TRBD2
TGTGCCTGGAGGCCGAGGGCTAGCGGGAGGAGCTCCTACAATGAGCAGTTCTTC	CAWRPRASGRSSYNEQFF	TRBV30	NA	TRBJ2-1	TRBD2
TGTGCCAGCAGCTTAGTGGGCGTCTATGGCTACACCTTC	CASSLVGVYGYTF	TRBV7-2	NA	TRBJ1-2	NA
TGCAGCGTCCGAGGTCAGGGGGATTACGTCGGGCAGTACTTC	CSVRGQGDYVGQYF	TRBV29-1	few	TRBJ2-7	TRBD1
TGTGCCAGCAGCAGCAGGCTAGACCCCTACAATGAGCAGTTCTTC	CASSSRLDPYNEQFF	TRBV7-9	few	TRBJ2-1	NA
TGTGCCAGCAGCCTCGGGGCGGGAGCCTACAATGAGCAGTTCTTC	CASSLGAGAYNEQFF	TRBV7-9	many	TRBJ2-1	TRBD2
TGCAGCGTTGAAGATTTTCCAGGACGGCCGGACAATGAGCAGTTCTTC	CSVEDFPGRPDNEQFF	TRBV29-1	NA	TRBJ2-1	NA
TGCAGCGTTGTTATGGGGGCCTCCTACGAGCAGTACTTC	CSVVMGASYEQYF	TRBV29-1	NA	TRBJ2-7	NA
TGCAGCGTTCCCCCGGACAGCACTGAAGCTTTCTTT	CSVPPDSTEAFF	TRBV29-1	NA	TRBJ1-1	NA
TGTGCCTGGACTAACGGGAGATCGCATGAGCAGTTCTTC	CAWTNGRSHEQFF	TRBV30	NA	TRBJ2-1	NA
TGTGCCAGCAGTGACCACTTGGGACTAGCGAACACCGGGGAGCTGTTTTTT	CASSDHLGLANTGELFF	TRBV2	few	TRBJ2-2	TRBD2
TGTGCCAGCAGCTGGAACGAGCCCGATGGCTACACCTTC	CASSWNEPDGYTF	TRBV5-4	NA	TRBJ1-2	NA
TGTGCCAGCAGCGTAGAGGGCAGGGGGCTTGTCAATGAGCAGTTCTTC	CASSVEGRGLVNEQFF	TRBV9	many	TRBJ2-1	TRBD1
TGTGCCAGCAGCGCGTTTGGGACTAGCCTCTCCGGGGAGCTGTTTTTT	CASSAFGTSLSGELFF	TRBV5-1	few	TRBJ2-2	TRBD2
TGCAGCGTAGAGGGACTAGCGGGAGCTGAGCAGTTCTTC	CSVEGLAGAEQFF	TRBV29-1	NA	TRBJ2-1	TRBD2
TGTGCCACCAGCTCCACGGACAGCTACGAGCAGTACTTC	CATSSTDSYEQYF	TRBV15	once	TRBJ2-7	NA
TGCAGCGTCGCGACCGGGACAGGGGATTACAATGAGCAGTTCTTC	CSVATGTGDYNEQFF	TRBV29-1	NA	TRBJ2-1	TRBD1
TGTGCCAGCAGTTCCCTCGAGGGACAGGCTGGGGCCAACGTCCTGACTTTC	CASSSLEGQAGANVLTF	TRBV2	NA	TRBJ2-6	TRBD1
TGCGCCAGCAGCTCCTGGATCGAGCGTGGCTATGGCTACACCTTC	CASSSWIERGYGYTF	TRBV5-1	NA	TRBJ1-2	NA